This TCR beta chain was documented in a study of blood T cell repertoires in COVID-19. Looking at the study overall: Samples came from the United States, Italy and Spain, spanning acute and convalescent COVID-19. T cells, B-cell-depleted T cells, or PBMCs supplied cDNA or gDNA.

Study processing details: Amplification of reference gene primers was used by the study to estimate nucleated cell counts. This table comes from immunoSEQ multiplex PCR, and its TCRdb copy is limited to in-frame clones, with some not included. From that table come the V and J calls and clone size; the DNA was used to work out D and trimming. The repertoire holds 250,000 to 300,000 clones, 80% to 85% seen once, with around 4.2% in the top ten. V lost 1 base and J lost 4, with 8 bases in between. CDR1 is KGHSH, CDR2 LQKENI, per germline. The CDR3 spans 14 residues. This chain uses TRBV18 with TRBJ1-5, with D uncertain. This sequence originates from a man aged 60-69 years with acute or convalescent COVID-19. The sample comprised peripheral blood. This CDR3 reads CASSPQENNQPQHF. CDR3 nucleotide sequence: TGTGCCAGCTCACCACAGGAGAATAATCAGCCCCAGCATTTT.